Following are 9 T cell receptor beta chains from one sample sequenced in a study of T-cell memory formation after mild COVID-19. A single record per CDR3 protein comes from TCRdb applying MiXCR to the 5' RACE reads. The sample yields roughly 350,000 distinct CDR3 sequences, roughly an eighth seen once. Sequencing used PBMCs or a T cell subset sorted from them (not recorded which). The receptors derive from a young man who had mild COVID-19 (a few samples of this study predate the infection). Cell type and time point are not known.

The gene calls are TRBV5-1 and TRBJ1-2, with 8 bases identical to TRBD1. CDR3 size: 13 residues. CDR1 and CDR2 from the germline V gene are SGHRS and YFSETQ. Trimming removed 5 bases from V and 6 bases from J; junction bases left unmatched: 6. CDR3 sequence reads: CASSLTGVHGYTF. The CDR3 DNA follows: TGCGCCAGCAGTCTGACAGGGGTCCATGGCTACACCTTC.

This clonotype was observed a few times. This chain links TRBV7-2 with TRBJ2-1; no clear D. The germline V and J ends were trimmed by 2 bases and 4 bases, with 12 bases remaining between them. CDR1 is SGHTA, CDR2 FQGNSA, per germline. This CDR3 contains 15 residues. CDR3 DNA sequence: TGTGCCAGCAGCTTATGGGCTGAGCTTTACAATGAGCAGTTCTTC. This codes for CASSLWAELYNEQFF.

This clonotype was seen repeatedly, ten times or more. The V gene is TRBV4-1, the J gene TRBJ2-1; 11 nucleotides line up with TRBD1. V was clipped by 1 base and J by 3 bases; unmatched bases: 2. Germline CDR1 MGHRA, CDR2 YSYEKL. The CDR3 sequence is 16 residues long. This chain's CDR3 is CASSQVGTGGYNEQFF. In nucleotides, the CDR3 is TGCGCCAGCAGCCAAGTAGGGACAGGGGGCTACAATGAGCAGTTCTTC.

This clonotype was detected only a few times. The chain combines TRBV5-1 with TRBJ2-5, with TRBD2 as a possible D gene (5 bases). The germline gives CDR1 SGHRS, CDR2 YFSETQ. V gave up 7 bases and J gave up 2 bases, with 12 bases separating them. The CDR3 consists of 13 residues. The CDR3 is CASHPRGQETQYF. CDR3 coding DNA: TGCGCCAGCCACCCCCGGGGTCAAGAGACCCAGTACTTC.

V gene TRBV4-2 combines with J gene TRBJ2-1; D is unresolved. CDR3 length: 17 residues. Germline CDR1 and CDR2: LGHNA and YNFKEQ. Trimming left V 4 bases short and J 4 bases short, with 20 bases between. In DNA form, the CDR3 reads TGTGCCAGCAGCCTAAGCCTATGGGTGAAGACTTACAATGAGCAGTTCTTC. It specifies CASSLSLWVKTYNEQFF.

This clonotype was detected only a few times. The CDR3 DNA reads as TGCAGTGCTAGAGTGGCAGTTGTGAACACTGAAGCTTTCTTT. As protein: CSARVAVVNTEAFF. The V and J genes are TRBV20-1 and TRBJ1-1, with D hard to call. The CDR3 covers 14 residues. The germline V gene has CDR1 DFQATT and CDR2 SNEGSKA (reference sequence). V lost 1 base and J 0 bases, leaving 9 bases between the germline ends.

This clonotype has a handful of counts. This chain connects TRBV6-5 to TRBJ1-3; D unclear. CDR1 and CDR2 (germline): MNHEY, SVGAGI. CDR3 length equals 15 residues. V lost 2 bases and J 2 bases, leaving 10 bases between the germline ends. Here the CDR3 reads CASSYGVGAGNTIYF. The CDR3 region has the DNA TGTGCCAGCAGTTACGGGGTGGGAGCTGGAAACACCATATATTTT.

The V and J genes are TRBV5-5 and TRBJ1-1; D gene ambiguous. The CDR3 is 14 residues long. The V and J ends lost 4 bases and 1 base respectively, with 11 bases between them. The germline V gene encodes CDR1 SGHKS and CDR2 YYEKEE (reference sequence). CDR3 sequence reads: CASSHPPENTEAFF. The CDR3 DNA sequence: TGTGCCAGCAGCCATCCACCGGAGAACACTGAAGCTTTCTTT.

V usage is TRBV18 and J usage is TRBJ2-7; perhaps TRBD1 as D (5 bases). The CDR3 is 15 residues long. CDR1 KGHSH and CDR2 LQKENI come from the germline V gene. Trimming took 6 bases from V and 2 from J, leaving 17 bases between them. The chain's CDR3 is CASSPNQGTPYEQYV. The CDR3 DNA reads TGTGCCAGCTCTCCAAACCAGGGCACCCCCTACGAGCAGTACGTC.